This entry concerns a single T cell receptor (beta chain). What it binds is unknown. Data came from immunoSEQ multiplex PCR; TCRdb stores just in-frame clones and leaves some out. The sample gives approximately 35,000 clones, about 77% of which show up once; 30% to 40% is in the top ten. Germline CDR1 SGHRS, CDR2 YFSETQ. The CDR3 runs 15 residues. V was trimmed by 5 bases and J by 0 bases, leaving 13 bases between them. The source of the sample is a study of T cells in tumors after PD-1 blockade. Study context: Patients had no prior checkpoint blockade, systemic immunosuppressants, or anti-cancer therapy within 4 weeks. During anti-PD-1 treatment, some patients continued daily vismodegib 150 mg. Mean per blood sample: about 100,000 templates (24,679-257,772), 36,536 unique clonotypes. Study-level results: Blood contained 40% to 50% of the tumor's TCR clonotypes.

Source: PBMCs, taken before anti-PD-1 treatment. The sequence came from a human donor with basal cell carcinoma. V is TRBV5-1 and J is TRBJ2-3; possibly TRBD2 for D (6 bases). The CDR3 nucleotides read TGCGCCAGCAGTTTGTCGACTAGGAGCACAGATACGCAGTATTTT. Translation gives CASSLSTRSTDTQYF.